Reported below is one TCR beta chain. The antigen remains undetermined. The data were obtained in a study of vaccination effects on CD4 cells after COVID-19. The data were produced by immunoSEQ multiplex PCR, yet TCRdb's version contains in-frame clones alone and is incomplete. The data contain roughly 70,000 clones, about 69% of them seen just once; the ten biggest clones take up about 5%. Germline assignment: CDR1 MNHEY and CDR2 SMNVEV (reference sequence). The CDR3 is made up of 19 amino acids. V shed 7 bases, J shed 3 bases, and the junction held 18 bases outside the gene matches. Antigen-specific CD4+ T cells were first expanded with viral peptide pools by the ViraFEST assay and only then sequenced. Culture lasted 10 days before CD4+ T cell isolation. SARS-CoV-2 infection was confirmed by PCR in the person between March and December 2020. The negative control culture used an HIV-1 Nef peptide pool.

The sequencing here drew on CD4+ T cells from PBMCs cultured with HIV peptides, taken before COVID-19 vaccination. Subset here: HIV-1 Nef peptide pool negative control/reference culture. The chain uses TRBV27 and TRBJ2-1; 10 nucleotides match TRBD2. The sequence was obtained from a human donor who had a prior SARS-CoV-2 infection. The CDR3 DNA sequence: TGTGCCAGCACAGCGGTTGTACTAGCGGGGACGGGTAGCTACAATGAGCAGTTCTTC. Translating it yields CASTAVVLAGTGSYNEQFF.